The present entry profiles one TCR beta chain with its context. TCRdb keeps only in-frame clones here, not all; method: immunoSEQ multiplex PCR. The table lists around 150,000 clones, approximately 82% of them singletons. This sample is drawn from a study of blood T cell repertoires in COVID-19. As for the study in general: Samples representing acute and convalescent COVID-19 were sourced from the United States, Italy and Spain.

The TCR sequence derives from a woman aged 80 or over with acute or convalescent COVID-19. Sequencing was performed on peripheral blood.

CDR3 residues: CASMADREGYEQYF. Here the CDR3 DNA reads TGTGCCAGCATGGCGGACAGGGAAGGGTACGAGCAGTACTTC. The chain uses TRBV2 and TRBJ2-7, with TRBD1 matching 8 bases. This CDR3 has 14 amino acids. CDR1 and CDR2 from the germline V gene are SNHLY and FYNNEI. Trimming cost V 7 bases and J 4 bases; bases outside gene matches: 9.